Each of the 8 T cell receptor beta chains below was sequenced from the same sample in a study of blood T cells in healthy people across ages. Then a second PCR, running roughly 6 to 11 cycles, was carried out with a sample-barcoded 5' primer and a J-beta primer mix. A single record per CDR3 protein comes from TCRdb applying MiXCR to the 5' RACE reads. The sample gives about 1.8 million distinct CDR3 sequences, about 50% of which show up once; around 2.1% is in the top ten. Input material: blood. Every receptor here comes from a woman aged 40 to 50 in good health.

The V and J genes are TRBV7-2 and TRBJ2-5; possibly TRBD2 for D (7 bases). Trimming removed 5 bases at V and 3 bases at J, with 19 bases between. This CDR3 region has 16 residues. Germline values: CDR1 SGHTA, CDR2 FQGNSA. Here the CDR3 DNA reads TGTGCCAGCAGCCTAGGGGGGGGTGGGCTGAAAGAGACCCAGTACTTC. Amino acids: CASSLGGGGLKETQYF.

Points on this clonotype: A junction boundary mismatches the germline segment, possibly from a read error. This chain links TRBV12-3 or TRBV12-4 with TRBJ1-4; 9 nucleotides agree with TRBD1. The CDR3 totals 14 residues. For the CDR3, the DNA is TGTGCCAGCAATAACAGGGGGCTTGTTGAAAAACCGTTTTTT. Amino acid sequence: CASNNRGLVEKPFF.

The chain combines TRBV3-1 with TRBJ2-2; D perhaps matches TRBD1 (5 bases). Trimming removed 0 bases from V and 3 bases from J, with 8 bases in between. The germline V gene encodes CDR1 LGHDT and CDR2 YNNKEL (reference sequence). The CDR3 consists of 15 residues. CDR3 loop: CASSQEGLYTGELFF. CDR3 DNA sequence: TGTGCCAGCAGCCAAGAGGGGCTTTACACCGGGGAGCTGTTTTTT.

Only a few counts were recorded for this clonotype. The CDR3 here is CSVEVRGGYNEQFF. The CDR3 DNA reads as TGCAGCGTTGAAGTTAGGGGGGGCTACAATGAGCAGTTCTTC. The V call is TRBV29-1, the J call TRBJ2-1; possible D gene TRBD2, 7 bases. The V and J ends lost 1 base and 3 bases respectively, with 10 bases between them. CDR3 length equals 14 residues. The germline gives CDR1 SQVTM, CDR2 ANQGSEA.

CDR3: CASVDRGKTQYF. The CDR3 coding sequence is TGTGCCAGCGTCGACAGGGGGAAGACCCAGTACTTC. The genes are TRBV2 and TRBJ2-7; 9 positions agree with TRBD1. TRBJ2-5 explains the end of the DNA better; the J call may be wrong. The germline CDR1 and CDR2 sequences are SNHLY and FYNNEI. The CDR3 is 12 amino acids.

This chain uses TRBV6-1 with TRBJ2-7; D call uncertain. Germline loops: CDR1 MNHNS, CDR2 SASEGT. This CDR3 is 12 amino acids long. V was trimmed by 7 bases and J by 3 bases, leaving 10 bases between them. The CDR3 protein is CASTQVVYEQYF. CDR3 DNA: TGTGCCAGCACGCAGGTAGTCTACGAGCAGTACTTC.

The J gene is TRBJ2-5, the V gene TRBV27, with D unresolved. The V gene lost 2 bases and the J gene lost 1 base, with 14 bases spanning the gap. The germline CDR1 and CDR2 sequences are MNHEY and SMNVEV (reference sequence). The CDR3 consists of 16 residues. The DNA for the CDR3 is TGTGCCAGCAGTTTAAGGGTTGGGTTGCGCCAAGAGACCCAGTACTTC. This encodes CASSLRVGLRQETQYF.

The chain carries TRBV28 and TRBJ1-2, with 7 bases identical to TRBD1. This CDR3 contains 15 residues. Germline loops: CDR1 MDHEN, CDR2 SYDVKM. J lost 4 bases, V lost 4 bases, and 9 bases had no gene match. In DNA form, the CDR3 reads TGTGCCAGCAGTTCCGACAGGGAACTGTCCTATGGCTACACCTTC. Its translation: CASSSDRELSYGYTF.